Presented here are 11 T cell receptor beta chains from one specimen sequenced in a study of OX40 agonist ivuxolimab in advanced cancers. The method was immunoSEQ multiplex PCR; TCRdb's version includes in-frame clones alone and lacks a portion of them. This sample yields 100,000 or so clones, of which roughly nine tenths are seen a single time; less than 6.5% belongs to the top ten. Material: CD4+ or CD8+ T cells sorted from blood, obtained in a trial of the OX40 agonist ivuxolimab. These receptors originate from an adult with an advanced solid tumor such as melanoma, head and neck, liver or kidney cancer.

The chain is built from TRBV14 and TRBJ2-3; D is unresolved. V dropped 4 bases and J dropped 3 bases, with 11 bases sitting between them. In germline, CDR1 is SGHDN, CDR2 FVKESK. CDR3 size: 14 residues. The chain's CDR3 is CASSRQVGTDTQYF. CDR3 nucleotide sequence: TGTGCCAGCAGCCGCCAAGTTGGTACAGATACGCAGTATTTT.

This clone has just a few counts. The CDR3 region is CASSSGAMDNQPQHF. DNA for the CDR3: TGTGCCAGCAGCTCAGGGGCGATGGACAATCAGCCCCAGCATTTT. This chain uses TRBV11-2 with TRBJ1-5; tentative D call: TRBD1 (6 bases). The V gene lost 4 bases and the J gene lost 3 bases, with 13 bases spanning the gap. This CDR3 contains 15 residues. Germline values: CDR1 SGHAT, CDR2 FQNNGV.

V usage is TRBV27 and J usage is TRBJ1-2; 7 positions match TRBD1. The CDR3 runs 16 residues. V lost 6 bases to trimming and J lost 2 bases; unmatched junction nucleotides: 12. In germline, CDR1 is MNHEY, CDR2 SMNVEV (reference sequence). This chain's CDR3 is CASSPRPGGGNYGYTF. CDR3 DNA: TGTGCCAGCAGCCCACGGCCAGGGGGAGGAAACTATGGCTACACCTTC.

This chain uses TRBV6-1 with TRBJ2-1; 7 bases map to TRBD2. Germline CDR1 is MNHNS and CDR2 is SASEGT. V gave up 5 bases and J gave up 8 bases; unmatched junction bases: 9. The CDR3 loop spans 14 amino acids. The CDR3 protein is CASSMTGGSDEQFF. The CDR3, as DNA: TGTGCCAGCAGTATGACGGGGGGATCCGATGAGCAGTTCTTC.

This chain links TRBV30 with TRBJ1-2; 8 bases line up with TRBD1. With V trimmed by 5 bases and J by 7 bases, 9 bases remained unmatched. Germline lookup yields CDR1 GTSNPN and CDR2 SVGIG (reference sequence). CDR3 length equals 13 residues. The CDR3 loop is CAWYRDRKSGYTF. CDR3 bases: TGTGCCTGGTACCGGGACAGGAAAAGTGGCTACACCTTC.

The chain couples TRBV7-8 to TRBJ2-7; 8 bases are shared with TRBD1. J was trimmed by 3 bases and V by 5 bases; bases with no gene match: 6. The length of the CDR3 is 14 residues. CDR1 is SGHVS and CDR2 is FQNEAQ in the germline V gene. The CDR3 spells CASSTRTGYYEQYF. The CDR3 region has the DNA TGTGCCAGCAGCACCCGGACAGGGTACTACGAGCAGTACTTC.

The chain carries TRBV10-3 and TRBJ2-3, with 11 bases identical to TRBD2. CDR3 size: 16 residues. CDR1 is ENHRY and CDR2 is SYGVKD in the germline V gene. With 3 bases clipped from V and 5 bases from J, the junction kept 7 bases outside the gene matches. Written as DNA, the CDR3 is TGTGCCATCAGTGACCCTAGCGGGGGGCGTGGAGATACGCAGTATTTT. Amino acids: CAISDPSGGRGDTQYF.

The genes are TRBV14 and TRBJ2-1, with a weak D call TRBD2 (6 bases). Germline CDR1 SGHDN, CDR2 FVKESK. This CDR3 is 15 amino acids long. Trimming cost V 2 bases and J 6 bases, with 14 bases left between them. The CDR3 DNA is TGTGCCAGCAGCCAATGGAGGGGTGAGGGCAATGAGCAGTTCTTC. Residues: CASSQWRGEGNEQFF.

The chain couples TRBV2 to TRBJ1-2, with unresolved D. The V end lost 11 bases, the J end lost 8 bases, and 12 bases lay between the germline ends. CDR3 size: 10 residues. Looked up from germline, CDR1 is SNHLY and CDR2 is FYNNEI. The CDR3 DNA reads as TGTGCCGCAAGGACTGACGGCTACACCTTC. This encodes CAARTDGYTF. Full variable domain (rest looked up from reference TRBV2 and TRBJ1-2): EPEVTQTPSHQVTQMGQEVILRCVPISNHLYFYWYRQILGQKVEFLVSFYNNEISEKSEIFDDQFSVERPDGSNFTLKIRSTKLEDSAMYFCAARTDGYTFGSGTRLTVV.

The V gene is TRBV5-5, the J gene TRBJ1-1; D gene ambiguous. V was clipped by 1 base and J by 1 base, with 11 bases between them. This CDR3 is built from 15 residues. Germline V lookup: CDR1 SGHKS, CDR2 YYEKEE (reference sequence). The CDR3 reads CASSLRWAANTEAFF. The CDR3 coding sequence is TGTGCCAGCAGCTTGCGGTGGGCGGCGAACACTGAAGCTTTCTTT.

This chain joins TRBV11-2 and TRBJ2-7; possible D gene TRBD2, 6 bases. The CDR3 covers 14 residues. Germline CDR1 reads SGHAT; CDR2 reads FQNNGV. Trimming shortened V by 3 bases and J by 2 bases, and 11 bases separated the two germline ends. CDR3 sequence (DNA): TGTGCCAGCAGCTTTACGGGAGCCACCTACGAGCAGTACTTC. Its translation is CASSFTGATYEQYF. The variable domain in full, completed from reference TRBV11-2 and TRBJ2-7, reads EAGVAQSPRYKIIEKRQSVAFWCNPISGHATLYWYQQILGQGPKLLIQFQNNGVVDDSQLPKDRFSAERLKGVDSTLKIQPAKLEDSAVYLCASSFTGATYEQYFGPGTRLTVT.